This T cell receptor (beta chain) was observed in a study of blood T cell repertoires in COVID-19. Clones were sequenced by immunoSEQ multiplex PCR, and TCRdb holds only the in-frame ones, with some missing. This table holds tens of thousands of clones, over 75% found once. The TCR sequence derives from a man in his sixties or seventies with COVID-19, enrolled during active disease. Source material: peripheral blood.

CDR3 in DNA: TGTGCCAGCAGTCCTCGCACGGGGTGGGATGGGGCCAACGTCCTGACTTTC. Amino acids: CASSPRTGWDGANVLTF. The genes are TRBV7-9 and TRBJ2-6; D possibly corresponds to TRBD2 (5 bases). Germline loops: CDR1 SEHNR, CDR2 FQNEAQ (reference sequence). The CDR3 sequence is 17 residues long. V was pared by 6 bases and J by 3 bases, with 18 bases between.